The present T cell receptor beta chain was sequenced within a study of T cell changes during pregnancy in multiple sclerosis. The CDR3 has 15 amino acids. Trimming shortened V by 5 bases and J by 1 base, and 14 bases separated the two germline ends. The germline gives CDR1 SGHTA, CDR2 FQGTGA. TCRdb's copy holds only in-frame clones and misses some; the assay was immunoSEQ multiplex PCR. This table has around 75,000 clones, 91% appearing once. The sequences come from CD4+ T cells from peripheral blood mononuclear cells, collected in the third trimester of pregnancy. The clonotype was recovered from a female donor in good health, enrolled as a control in a pregnancy study. The V call is TRBV7-3, the J call TRBJ2-5, with D perhaps matching TRBD1 (5 bases). The CDR3 DNA reads as TGTGCCAGCAGCCCTATTAAGGGGTCCCAAGAGACCCAGTACTTC. It translates to CASSPIKGSQETQYF.